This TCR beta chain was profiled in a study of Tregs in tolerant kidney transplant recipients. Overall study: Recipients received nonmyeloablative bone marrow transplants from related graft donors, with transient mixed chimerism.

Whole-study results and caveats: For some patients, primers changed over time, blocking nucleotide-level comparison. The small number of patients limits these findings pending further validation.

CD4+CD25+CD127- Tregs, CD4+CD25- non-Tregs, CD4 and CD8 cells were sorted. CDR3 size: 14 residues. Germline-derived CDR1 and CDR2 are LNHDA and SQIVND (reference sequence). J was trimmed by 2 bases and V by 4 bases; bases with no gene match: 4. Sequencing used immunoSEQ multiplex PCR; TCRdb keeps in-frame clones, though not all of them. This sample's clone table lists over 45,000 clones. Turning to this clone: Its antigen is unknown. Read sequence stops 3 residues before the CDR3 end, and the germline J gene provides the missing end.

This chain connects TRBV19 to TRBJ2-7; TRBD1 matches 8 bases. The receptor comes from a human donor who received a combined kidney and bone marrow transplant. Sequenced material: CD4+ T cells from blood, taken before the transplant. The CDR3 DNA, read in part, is TGTGCCAGTAGTAATACAGGGGGAGCCTACGAG. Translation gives CASSNTGGAYE. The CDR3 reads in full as CASSNTGGAYEQYF.